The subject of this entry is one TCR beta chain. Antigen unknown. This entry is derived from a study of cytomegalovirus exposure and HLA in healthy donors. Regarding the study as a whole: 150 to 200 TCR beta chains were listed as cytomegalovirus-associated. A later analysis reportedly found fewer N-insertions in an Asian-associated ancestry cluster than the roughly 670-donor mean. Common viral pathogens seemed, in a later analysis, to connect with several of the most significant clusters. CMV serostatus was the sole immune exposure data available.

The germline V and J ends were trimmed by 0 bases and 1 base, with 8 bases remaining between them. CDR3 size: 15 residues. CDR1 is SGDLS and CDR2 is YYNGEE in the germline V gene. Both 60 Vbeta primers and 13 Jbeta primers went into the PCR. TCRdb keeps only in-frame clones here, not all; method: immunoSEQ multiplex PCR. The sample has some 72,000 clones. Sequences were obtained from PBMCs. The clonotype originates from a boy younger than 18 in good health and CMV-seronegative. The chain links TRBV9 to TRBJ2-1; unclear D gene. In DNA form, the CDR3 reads TGTGCCAGCAGCGTAGTCACGGTTTCCTACAATGAGCAGTTCTTC. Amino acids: CASSVVTVSYNEQFF. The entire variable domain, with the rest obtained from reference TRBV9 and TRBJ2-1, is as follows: DSGVTQTPKHLITATGQRVTLRCSPRSGDLSVYWYQQSLDQGLQFLIQYYNGEERAKGNILERFSAQQFPDLHSELNLSSLELGDSALYFCASSVVTVSYNEQFFGPGTRLTVL.